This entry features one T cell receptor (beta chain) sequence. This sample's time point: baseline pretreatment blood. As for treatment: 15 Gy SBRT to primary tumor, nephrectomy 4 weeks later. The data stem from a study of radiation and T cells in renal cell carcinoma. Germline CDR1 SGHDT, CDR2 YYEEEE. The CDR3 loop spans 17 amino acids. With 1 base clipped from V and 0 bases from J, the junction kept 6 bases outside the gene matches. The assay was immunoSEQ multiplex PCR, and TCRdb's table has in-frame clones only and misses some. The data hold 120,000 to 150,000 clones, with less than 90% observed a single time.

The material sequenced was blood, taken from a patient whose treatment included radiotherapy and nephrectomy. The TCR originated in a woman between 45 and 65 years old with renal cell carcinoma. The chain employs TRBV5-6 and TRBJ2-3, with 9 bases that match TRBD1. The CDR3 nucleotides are TGTGCCAGCAGCTTGCCCCACGGGACAGGGAGCACAGATACGCAGTATTTT. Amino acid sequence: CASSLPHGTGSTDTQYF.